The present TCR beta chain was sequenced within a study of CD8 T cells in Susac syndrome. Notes on the study in general: The relatively small number of individuals in the TCR sequencing and HLA analysis was acknowledged by the study.

FACS was used to enrich TEMRA cells, whereas the CD8+ and CD4+ T cells were obtained by negative isolation. The table lists this clonotype with a count of one. Its antigen is not identified. Random hexamers served to reverse transcribe roughly 0.5 to 1 ug RNA. Using its own MiXCR run on the immunoSEQ multiplex PCR reads, TCRdb lists one record per CDR3 protein. This repertoire shows under 200,000 distinct CDR3 sequences, roughly 92% found once; its top ten account for roughly 0.11%. Source material: CD4+ T cells from PBMCs. The sequence derives from a human donor with Susac syndrome.

CDR3 DNA: TGTGCCAGCTCCCCAGCGCGTGAGCTTGACTCCTACGAGCAGTACTTC. This encodes CASSPARELDSYEQYF. V gene TRBV18 combines with J gene TRBJ2-7, with D uncertain. Germline V gene lookup returns CDR1 KGHSH and CDR2 LQKENI. CDR3 length equals 16 residues. Trimming removed 6 bases from V and 0 bases from J, with 18 bases in between.